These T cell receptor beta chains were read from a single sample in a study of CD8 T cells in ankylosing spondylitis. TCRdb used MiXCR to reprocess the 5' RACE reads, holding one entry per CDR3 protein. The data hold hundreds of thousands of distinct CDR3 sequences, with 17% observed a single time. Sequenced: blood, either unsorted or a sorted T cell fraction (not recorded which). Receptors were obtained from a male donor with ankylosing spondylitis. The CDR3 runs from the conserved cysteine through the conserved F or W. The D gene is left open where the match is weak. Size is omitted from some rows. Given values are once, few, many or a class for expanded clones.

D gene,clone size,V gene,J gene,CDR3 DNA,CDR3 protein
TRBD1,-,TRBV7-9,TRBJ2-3,TGTGCCAGCAGCTTGAAAGGGGGCGCCGGCACAGATACGCAGTATTTT,CASSLKGGAGTDTQYF
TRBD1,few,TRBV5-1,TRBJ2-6,TGCGCCAGCAGCTTGGGGGACAGGGGTTTCAACGTCCTGACTTTC,CASSLGDRGFNVLTF
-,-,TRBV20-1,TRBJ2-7,TGCAGTGCTAGAGATCCGCGAGGCACCTTCTACGAGCAGTACTTC,CSARDPRGTFYEQYF
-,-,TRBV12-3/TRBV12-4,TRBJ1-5,TGTACCAGCAGTCTCGGTCTGACAGGAGCTATTAGCAATCAGCCCCAGCATTTT,CTSSLGLTGAISNQPQHF
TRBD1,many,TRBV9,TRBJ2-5,TGTGCCAGCAGCGTGGGGGACAGGAGACAAGAGACCCAGTACTTC,CASSVGDRRQETQYF
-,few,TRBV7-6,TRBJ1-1,TGTGCCAGCAGCTTATTAGGATTGCGGAACACTGAAGCTTTCTTT,CASSLLGLRNTEAFF
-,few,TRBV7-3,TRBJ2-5,TGTGCCAGCAGCTTACTCGGGGGACAAGAGACCCAGTACTTC,CASSLLGGQETQYF
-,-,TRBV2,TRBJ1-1,TGTGCCAGCACTCCACAGATTCTGAACACTGAAGCTTTCTTT,CASTPQILNTEAFF
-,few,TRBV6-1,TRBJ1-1,TGTGCCAGCAGGACCGGGACATTGAACACTGAAGCTTTCTTT,CASRTGTLNTEAFF
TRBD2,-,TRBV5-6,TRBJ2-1,TGTGCCAGCAGCCCCGGGGTAGCGGGGGGGCAATCCTACAATGAGCAGTTCTTC,CASSPGVAGGQSYNEQFF
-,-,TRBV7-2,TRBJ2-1,TGTGCCAGCAGCATGGGAGGATGGCAGTTCTTC,CASSMGGWQFF
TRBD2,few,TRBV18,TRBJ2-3,TGTGCCAGCTCACCTCCTAGCGGCGTAGATACGCAGTATTTT,CASSPPSGVDTQYF
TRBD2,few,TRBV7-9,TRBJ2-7,TGTGCCAGCAGCCTGTCGGGAGGGAGGCCTTACGAGCAGTACTTC,CASSLSGGRPYEQYF
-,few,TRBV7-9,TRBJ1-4,TGTGCCAGCAGCCGCAATCTAGCCGGGGGTAATGAAAAACTGTTTTTT,CASSRNLAGGNEKLFF
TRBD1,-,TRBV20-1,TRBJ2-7,TGCAGTGCTAAGGTCTCGGGACAGGGTGGCTACGAGCAGTACTTC,CSAKVSGQGGYEQYF
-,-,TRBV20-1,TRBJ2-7,TGCAGTGCTAGAGATGGATCCGACAAGAAGCAGTACTTC,CSARDGSDKKQYF
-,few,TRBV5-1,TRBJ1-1,TGCGCCAGCACGACAGCGAGGAACACTGAAGCTTTCTTT,CASTTARNTEAFF
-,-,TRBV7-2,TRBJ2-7,TGTGCCAGCAGCTTTAGCAGGATGGAGCAGTACTTC,CASSFSRMEQYF
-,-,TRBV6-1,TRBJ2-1,TGTGCCAGCAGTACGGGTCTAGGGGTCTACAATGAGCAGTTCTTC,CASSTGLGVYNEQFF
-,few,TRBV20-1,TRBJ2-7,TGCAGTGCTAGAGATAGAATTGGCGGGAACTCCTACGAGCAGTACTTC,CSARDRIGGNSYEQYF
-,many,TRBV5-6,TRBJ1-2,TGTGCCAGCAGCTTGATTCTCAGCTATAACTATGGCTACACCTTC,CASSLILSYNYGYTF
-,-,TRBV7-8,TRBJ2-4,TGTGCCAGCAGCTCCTCCGGGGGGCTACTAGCCAAAAACATTCAGTACTTC,CASSSSGGLLAKNIQYF
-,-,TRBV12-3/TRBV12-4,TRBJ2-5,TGTGCCAGCAGTCCCCAAGGGGGAACGGGGTCGACCCAGTACTTC,CASSPQGGTGSTQYF
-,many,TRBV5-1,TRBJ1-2,TGCGCCAGCAGCTTAGATGCAGGGAATTATGGCTACACCTTC,CASSLDAGNYGYTF
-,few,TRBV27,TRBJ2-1,TGTGCCAGCAGTTCGAGAATGGGAGTCGGGGTGGGTTACAATGAGCAGTTCTTC,CASSSRMGVGVGYNEQFF
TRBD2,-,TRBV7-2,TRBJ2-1,TGTGCCAGCAGCTACGCGGGAGGGCCTAACAATGAGCAGTTCTTC,CASSYAGGPNNEQFF
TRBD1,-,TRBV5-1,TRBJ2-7,TGCGCCAGCAGCCTGGAGGGGGGACAGGGGGTGCACGAGCAGTACTTC,CASSLEGGQGVHEQYF
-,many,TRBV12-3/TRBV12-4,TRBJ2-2,TGTGCCAGCAGCCCGCGAGGCACCGGGGAGCTGTTTTTT,CASSPRGTGELFF
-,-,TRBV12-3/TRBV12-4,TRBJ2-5,TGTGCCAGCAGGCCCGTGGGGACAGAGACCCAGTACTTC,CASRPVGTETQYF
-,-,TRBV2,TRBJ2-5,TGTGCCAGCAGCCCAGGGCCGACCCAGTACTTC,CASSPGPTQYF
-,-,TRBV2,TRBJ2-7,TGTGCCACCTATTCAGGAGACCGAGGGCAGTACTTC,CATYSGDRGQYF
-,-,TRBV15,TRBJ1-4,TGTGCCACCAGCAGCGGGGTTGAGGGAAGAACTAATGAAAAACTGTTTTTT,CATSSGVEGRTNEKLFF
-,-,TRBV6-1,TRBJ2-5,TGTGCCAGCAGGGCCACCAGGGGCGCGTTGGATACCCAGTACTTC,CASRATRGALDTQYF
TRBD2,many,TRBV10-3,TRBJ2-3,TGTGCCATAGCGGGAGACACAGATACGCAGTATTTT,CAIAGDTDTQYF
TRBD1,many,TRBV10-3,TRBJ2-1,TGTGCCATCATGAAGGACAGGGATAACAATGAGCAGTTCTTC,CAIMKDRDNNEQFF
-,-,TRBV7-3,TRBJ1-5,TGTGCCAGCAGCTTAAGGGATTTTAGCAATCAGCCCCAGCATTTT,CASSLRDFSNQPQHF
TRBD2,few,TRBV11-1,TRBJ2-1,TGTGCCAGCAGAAGGACTAGCGGGAGAGGGTCCTACAATGAGCAGTTCTTC,CASRRTSGRGSYNEQFF
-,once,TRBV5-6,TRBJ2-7,TGTGCCAGCAGCTTGCCGGAATCCTACGAGCAGTACTTC,CASSLPESYEQYF
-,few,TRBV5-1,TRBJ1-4,TGCGCCAGCAGCCTACAGGTGGGGGATGAAAAACTGTTTTTT,CASSLQVGDEKLFF
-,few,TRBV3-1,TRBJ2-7,TGTGCCAGCAGCCAAGAATTGGGGACAAAAGCCTACGAGCAGTACTTC,CASSQELGTKAYEQYF
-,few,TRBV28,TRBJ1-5,TGTGCCAGCAGTTTCGGGGGGATTACTTTCAATAGCAATCAGCCCCAGCATTTT,CASSFGGITFNSNQPQHF
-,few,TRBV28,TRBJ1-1,TGTGCCGGTAGGAGTTTGGGGGAAGCTTTCTTT,CAGRSLGEAFF
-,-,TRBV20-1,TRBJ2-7,TGCAGTGCTACTAAGCGGGTCTCCTACGAGCAGTACTTC,CSATKRVSYEQYF
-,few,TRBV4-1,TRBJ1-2,TGCGCCAGCAGCCAACCCGACAGGACCTATGGCTACACCTTC,CASSQPDRTYGYTF
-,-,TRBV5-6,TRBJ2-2,TGTGCCAGCAGTTATACTCGGAACACCGGGGAGCTGTTTTTT,CASSYTRNTGELFF
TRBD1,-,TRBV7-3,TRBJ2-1,TGTGCCAGCAGCCCTGGACAGGGGGCGCTTCATGAGCAGTTCTTC,CASSPGQGALHEQFF
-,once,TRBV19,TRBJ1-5,TGTGCCAGTAGTATAGAAGCCCTGGGACAGCCCCAGCATTTT,CASSIEALGQPQHF
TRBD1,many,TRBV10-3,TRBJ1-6,TGTGCCATCAGTGAACGTGGGACAGATTCACCCCTCCACTTT,CAISERGTDSPLHF
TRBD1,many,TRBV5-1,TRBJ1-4,TGCGCCAGCACGCCCTCAACAGGGGGCGATGAAAAACTGTTTTTT,CASTPSTGGDEKLFF
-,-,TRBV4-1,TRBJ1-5,TGCGCCAGCAGCCAAGAAGGGGGGCTCAGGCAGCCCCAGCATTTT,CASSQEGGLRQPQHF
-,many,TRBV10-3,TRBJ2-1,TGTGCCATCAGGGGGTCGTTGGGGTACAATGAGCAGTTCTTC,CAIRGSLGYNEQFF
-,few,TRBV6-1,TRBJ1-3,TGTGCCAGCAGCCGAACGGACGCGTACTCTGGAAACACCATATATTTT,CASSRTDAYSGNTIYF
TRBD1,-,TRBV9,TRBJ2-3,TGTGCCAGCAGCGTACGGGACAGGGGTTTCACAGATACGCAGTATTTT,CASSVRDRGFTDTQYF
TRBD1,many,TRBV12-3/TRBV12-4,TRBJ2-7,TGTGCCAGCAGTGCAGGACAGGTTAGCTCCTACGAGCAGTACTTC,CASSAGQVSSYEQYF
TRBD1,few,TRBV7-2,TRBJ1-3,TGTGCCAGCAGCCTACGGACAGGGGGTGTTGCAGACACCATATATTTT,CASSLRTGGVADTIYF
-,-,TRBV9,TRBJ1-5,TGTGCCAGCAGCGGCCCGGGTTCGGGCAATCAGCCCCAGCATTTT,CASSGPGSGNQPQHF
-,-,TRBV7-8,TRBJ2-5,TGTGCCAGCAGCTTAGATGGAGATAGCGAGCTCCAAGAGACCCAGTACTTC,CASSLDGDSELQETQYF